This TCR beta chain was retrieved from a study of Ad26.COV2.S vaccination and SARS-CoV-2 variants. This CDR3 region has 14 residues. The trim removed 4 bases at V and 5 bases at J, leaving 4 bases unmatched. Germline V CDR1 and CDR2: MNHNY, SVGAGI (reference sequence). Treatment specified: roughly 18 received Ad26.COV2.S at low or high dose, single or two shots; a few received placebo; per-sample allocation not given. The samples were gathered on day 63 after the first injection of vaccine or placebo. The assay was immunoSEQ multiplex PCR, and TCRdb's table has in-frame clones only and misses some. Here the sample spans about 420,000 clones, roughly 90% being singletons.

The sample was peripheral blood, taken in a trial of Ad26.COV2.S vaccine versus placebo. The clonotype comes from a person between 18 and 65 years old who received the Ad26.COV2.S COVID-19 vaccine or a placebo. The rearrangement links TRBV6-6 to TRBJ2-7; 11 nucleotides match TRBD2. The CDR3 DNA sequence: TGTGCCAGCAGTTCAACTAGCGGGGGCCACGAGCAGTACTTC. This sequence encodes CASSSTSGGHEQYF.